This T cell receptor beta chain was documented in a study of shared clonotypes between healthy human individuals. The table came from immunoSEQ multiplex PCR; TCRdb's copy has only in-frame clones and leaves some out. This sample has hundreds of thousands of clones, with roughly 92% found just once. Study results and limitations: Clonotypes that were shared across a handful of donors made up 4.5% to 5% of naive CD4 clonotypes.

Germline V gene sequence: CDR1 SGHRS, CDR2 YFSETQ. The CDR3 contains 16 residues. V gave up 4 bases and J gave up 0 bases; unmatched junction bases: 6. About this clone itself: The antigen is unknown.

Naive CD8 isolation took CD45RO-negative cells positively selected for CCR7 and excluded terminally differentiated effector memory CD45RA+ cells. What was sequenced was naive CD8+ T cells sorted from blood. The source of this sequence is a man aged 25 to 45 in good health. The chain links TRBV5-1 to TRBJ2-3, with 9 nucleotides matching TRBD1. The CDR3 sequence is CASSPGTGTSTDTQYF. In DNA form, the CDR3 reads TGCGCCAGCAGCCCGGGGACAGGGACTAGCACAGATACGCAGTATTTT.